One sample yielded the 20 T cell receptor beta chains listed below, sequenced in a study of Graves' ophthalmopathy and Graves' hyperthyroidism. Using RNA transcripts, the TCR beta CDR3 regions were amplified. Scientists carried out first-round RT-PCR using HTBI primers and then a second-round multiplex PCR. MiXCR, applied by TCRdb to the multiplex PCR reads, yields one record per CDR3 protein. The sample lists 400,000 to 450,000 distinct CDR3 sequences, roughly 20% seen once, with under 3% in the top ten. Sequencing used peripheral blood. Every receptor here comes from a woman aged 18-30 years with stable Graves' hyperthyroidism.

This clonotype was detected a few times. The CDR3 DNA reads TGTGCCTGGACTCCGACAAATGGCTACACCTTC. Protein sequence: CAWTPTNGYTF. This rearrangement joins TRBV30 to TRBJ1-2; no firm D call. V lost 4 bases, J lost 6 bases, and 9 bases lay in between. The CDR3 is 11 residues long. Germline V CDR1 and CDR2: GTSNPN, SVGIG (reference sequence).

This clonotype appeared many times. The rearrangement uses TRBV7-3 and TRBJ2-2, with 11 bases lining up with TRBD2. J gave up 4 bases and V 1 base, and 14 bases lay outside the gene matches. The length of the CDR3 is 20 residues. Germline CDR1 reads SGHTA; CDR2 reads FQGTGA. The chain's CDR3 is CASSLRGLAGPWGSTGELFF. CDR3 DNA sequence: TGTGCCAGCAGCTTAAGAGGACTAGCGGGTCCCTGGGGGAGCACCGGGGAGCTGTTTTTT.

The table lists this clonotype with many counts. This sequence joins TRBV6-5 and TRBJ1-2; 8 bases fit TRBD1. Looked up from germline, CDR1 is MNHEY and CDR2 is SVGAGI. V lost 4 bases and J lost 5; bases outside the gene matches: 9. This CDR3 spans 15 amino acids. CDR3 in amino acids: CASSSSDRVWYGYTF. The CDR3 nucleotides are TGTGCCAGCAGTTCCTCGGACAGGGTGTGGTATGGCTACACCTTC.

This clonotype was recorded a few times. DNA of the CDR3: TGTGCCAGCAGTGAAGGGGAAGAGGGGAACACTGAAGCTTTCTTT. As protein: CASSEGEEGNTEAFF. The chain carries TRBV6-1 and TRBJ1-1; no definite D call. Germline assignment: CDR1 MNHNS and CDR2 SASEGT. The V end was cut by 1 base, the J end by 1 base, with 10 bases between. This CDR3 is 15 amino acids long.

This clonotype was detected ten times or more. The chain combines TRBV7-8 with TRBJ1-5; 8 nucleotides match TRBD1. V lost 3 bases to trimming and J lost 9 bases; unmatched junction nucleotides: 7. The CDR3 length is 14 residues. Germline V gene data show CDR1 as SGHVS and CDR2 as FQNEAQ. CDR3 in DNA: TGTGCCAGCAGCTTGGGAAGACAGGGGTCGCCCCAGCATTTT. Residues: CASSLGRQGSPQHF. Using reference TRBV7-8 and TRBJ1-5 for the parts outside the CDR3, the full variable domain is GAGVSQSPRYKVAKRGQDVALRCDPISGHVSLFWYQQALGQGPEFLTYFQNEAQLDKSGLPSDRFFAERPEGSVSTLKIQRTQQEDSAVYLCASSLGRQGSPQHFGDGTRLSIL.

This clonotype was detected ten times or more. The chain employs TRBV20-1 and TRBJ1-2, with D uncertain. Germline V gene sequence: CDR1 DFQATT, CDR2 SNEGSKA (reference sequence). The CDR3 length is 14 residues. Trimming shortened V by 1 base and J by 4 bases, and 13 bases separated the two germline ends. This chain's CDR3 is CSARVSADGYGYTF. The CDR3 DNA is TGCAGTGCTAGAGTTTCAGCCGACGGCTATGGCTACACCTTC.

This clonotype was counted many times. CDR3 residues: CASTADIGSSYEQYF. CDR3 nucleotides: TGTGCCAGCACCGCGGACATAGGTAGCTCCTACGAGCAGTACTTC. The V and J genes are TRBV2 and TRBJ2-7; D perhaps matches TRBD1 (5 bases). Germline V CDR1 and CDR2: SNHLY, FYNNEI. Trimming removed 7 bases from V and 0 bases from J, with 16 bases in between. The CDR3 totals 15 residues.

J is TRBJ2-2 and V is TRBV2; possibly TRBD1 for D (6 bases). There are 14 residues in the CDR3. Between the trimmed V and J ends, which lost 5 bases and 6 bases, there was a span of 13 bases. Germline assignment: CDR1 SNHLY and CDR2 FYNNEI. The CDR3: CASSYGTSSGELFF. The CDR3 DNA reads as TGTGCCAGCAGTTACGGGACATCTTCCGGGGAGCTGTTTTTT.

This clonotype has ten or more counts. The gene calls are TRBV2 and TRBJ2-2; a weak D match, TRBD2 (5 bases). This CDR3 has 13 residues. Looked up from germline, CDR1 is SNHLY and CDR2 is FYNNEI. The V end was cut by 6 bases, the J end by 5 bases, with 10 bases between. This CDR3 is CASRGWRTGELFF. The DNA of the CDR3 is TGTGCCAGCAGAGGGTGGAGGACCGGGGAGCTGTTTTTT.

This clonotype was seen more than once but under ten times. V and J are TRBV6-1 and TRBJ2-5; unclear D gene. The CDR3 length is 14 residues. Germline lookup yields CDR1 MNHNS and CDR2 SASEGT. The V end was cut by 5 bases, the J end by 0 bases, with 10 bases between. CDR3 region: CASSRWVDQETQYF. The CDR3 coding sequence is TGTGCCAGCAGTCGGTGGGTGGACCAAGAGACCCAGTACTTC.

This rearrangement joins TRBV28 to TRBJ2-7; tentatively, D is TRBD1 (6 bases). Trimming stripped 5 bases from V and 0 bases from J, with 17 bases between. Germline values: CDR1 MDHEN, CDR2 SYDVKM. The CDR3 sequence is 16 residues long. The CDR3 sequence is CASSAKTGLGSYEQYF. The CDR3, as DNA: TGTGCCAGCAGTGCCAAAACAGGGTTAGGCTCCTACGAGCAGTACTTC.

V is TRBV6-1 and J is TRBJ2-7; D uncertain. The V gene's germline CDR1 is MNHNS and CDR2 SASEGT. This CDR3 has 15 residues. Between the trimmed V and J ends, which lost 6 bases and 0 bases, there was a span of 15 bases. The CDR3 nucleotides read TGTGCCAGCAGCCGCATGACGGCCCACTCCTACGAGCAGTACTTC. Translated: CASSRMTAHSYEQYF.

This clonotype appeared many times. Just one base apart from a much larger clone, this may be a read error. The chain combines TRBV6-1 with TRBJ1-3; 10 bases are a match to TRBD1. CDR3 length: 15 amino acids. Germline trimming cut 8 bases from V and 2 bases from J; bases unmatched to any gene: 6. Germline V gene data show CDR1 as MNHNS and CDR2 as SASEGT. Here the CDR3 reads CASLRDRGTGNTIYF. DNA for the CDR3: TGTGCCAGCCTCCGGGACAGGGGTACTGGAAACACCATATATTTT.

At least ten counts were recorded for this clonotype. The chain combines TRBV5-8 with TRBJ2-2; 9 nucleotides agree with TRBD2. Germline-derived CDR1 and CDR2 are SGHTS and YDEGEE. The CDR3 covers 15 residues. V trimming: 2 bases; J trimming: 6 bases; junction bases outside the gene matches: 5. CDR3 loop: CASSFLAGIAGELFF. DNA of the CDR3: TGTGCCAGCAGCTTTCTAGCGGGAATTGCCGGGGAGCTGTTTTTT.

The chain uses TRBV20-1 and TRBJ1-1, with unresolved D. Trimming cost V 1 base and J 1 base, with 7 bases left between them. Germline V gives CDR1 DFQATT, CDR2 SNEGSKA (reference sequence). The CDR3 is 13 residues long. CDR3 DNA: TGCAGTGCTAGAGGACTAGCGAACACTGAAGCTTTCTTT. It is translated as CSARGLANTEAFF.

This clonotype was seen ten or more times. The gene calls are TRBV29-1 and TRBJ2-3, with D hard to call. From germline, CDR1 is SQVTM and CDR2 ANQGSEA. This CDR3 is built from 14 residues. The V gene lost 3 bases and the J gene lost 0 bases, with 10 bases spanning the gap. CDR3 DNA sequence: TGCAGCGTTGACCGAAGGGCTAGCACAGATACGCAGTATTTT. Translating it yields CSVDRRASTDTQYF.

This chain joins TRBV6-1 and TRBJ2-7; possible D gene TRBD1, 6 bases. Trimming took 5 bases from V and 7 from J, leaving 15 bases between them. This CDR3 is 13 amino acids long. The germline V gene encodes CDR1 MNHNS and CDR2 SASEGT. Here the CDR3 DNA reads TGTGCCAGCAGTCTAGACAGGATCAGGGAGCAGTACTTC. Its protein is CASSLDRIREQYF.

On this clonotype: A much larger clonotype is one base distant, so this may be a read error. Because it lacks the conserved phenylalanine or tryptophan at the end, this CDR3 is likely a read error. The chain has TRBV18 and TRBJ1-3; D possibly corresponds to TRBD1 (6 bases). The CDR3 length is 14 residues. Per germline, CDR1 KGHSH and CDR2 LQKENI. V shed 3 bases and J shed 4 bases, with 10 bases lying between them. CDR3 protein: CASSPYREGNTIYY. CDR3 coding DNA: TGTGCCAGCTCACCGTACAGGGAAGGAAACACCATATATTAT.

This clonotype was counted many times. The rearrangement links TRBV27 to TRBJ2-3, with 8 bases matching TRBD1. The germline V gene has CDR1 MNHEY and CDR2 SMNVEV (reference sequence). CDR3 length: 16 amino acids. V dropped 4 bases and J dropped 2; count of bases not matched to a gene: 8. The CDR3 nucleotides are TGTGCCAGCAGTTGGGTCGCGACAGGGGACACAGATACGCAGTATTTT. Protein product: CASSWVATGDTDTQYF.

The chain links TRBV6-2 or TRBV6-3 to TRBJ1-1, with a possible D match to TRBD1 (5 bases). The CDR3 has 13 residues. From germline, CDR1 is MNHEY and CDR2 SVGEGT. With 10 bases removed from V and 0 bases from J, the gap between germline ends came to 12 bases. CDR3 nucleotide sequence: TGTGCCACCATCGGGGCCCTGAACACTGAAGCTTTCTTT. Protein sequence: CATIGALNTEAFF.